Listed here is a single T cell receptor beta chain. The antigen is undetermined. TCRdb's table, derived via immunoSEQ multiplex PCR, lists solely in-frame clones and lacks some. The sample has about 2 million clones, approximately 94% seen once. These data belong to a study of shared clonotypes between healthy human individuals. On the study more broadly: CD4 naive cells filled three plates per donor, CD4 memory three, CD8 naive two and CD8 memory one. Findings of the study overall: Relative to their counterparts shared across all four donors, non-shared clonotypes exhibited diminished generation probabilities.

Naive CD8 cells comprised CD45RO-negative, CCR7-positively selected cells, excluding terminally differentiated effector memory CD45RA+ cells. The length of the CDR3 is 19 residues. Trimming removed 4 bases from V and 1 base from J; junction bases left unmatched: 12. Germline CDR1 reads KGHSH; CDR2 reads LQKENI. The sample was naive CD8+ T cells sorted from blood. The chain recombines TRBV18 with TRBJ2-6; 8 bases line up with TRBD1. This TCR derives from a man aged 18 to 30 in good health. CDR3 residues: CASSRSRDRTFSGANVLTF. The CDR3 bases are TGTGCCAGCTCACGTTCCCGGGACAGGACCTTTTCTGGGGCCAACGTCCTGACTTTC.